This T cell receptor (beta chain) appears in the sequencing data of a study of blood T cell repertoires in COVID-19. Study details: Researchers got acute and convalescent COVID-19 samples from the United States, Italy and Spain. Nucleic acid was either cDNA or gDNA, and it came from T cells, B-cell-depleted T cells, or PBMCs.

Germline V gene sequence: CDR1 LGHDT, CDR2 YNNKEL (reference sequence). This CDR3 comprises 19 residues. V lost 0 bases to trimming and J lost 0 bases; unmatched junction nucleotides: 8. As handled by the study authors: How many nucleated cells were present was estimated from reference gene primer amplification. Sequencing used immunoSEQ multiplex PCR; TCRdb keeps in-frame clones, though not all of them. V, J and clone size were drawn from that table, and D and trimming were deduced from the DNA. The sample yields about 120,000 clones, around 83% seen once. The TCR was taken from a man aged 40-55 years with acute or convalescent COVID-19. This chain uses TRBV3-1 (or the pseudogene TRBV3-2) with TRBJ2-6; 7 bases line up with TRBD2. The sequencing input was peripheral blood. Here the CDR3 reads CASSQDRGRVFSGANVLTF. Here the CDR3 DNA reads TGTGCCAGCAGCCAAGACCGGGGGAGGGTATTCTCTGGGGCCAACGTCCTGACTTTC.